This T cell receptor beta chain was observed in a study of Siglec-9 on CD8 T cells in melanoma (dated by TCRdb to the late 2010s). About the investigation overall: In this study, researchers looked at how Siglec-9 is expressed on CD8+ T cells and what Siglec-9 does to regulate T cells within the melanoma tumor microenvironment.

The CDR3, cysteine through phenylalanine, is 14 amino acids long. CDR3 DNA only is kept here, 42 bases in frame from base 1. The germline V gene yields MNHNS for CDR1 and SASEGT for CDR2. V ends up 7 bases short and J 4 bases short, with an unmatched junction base count of 6. Library preparation employed the immunoSEQ multiplex PCR assay. TCRdb took this table from immuneACCESS and kept in-frame rearrangements with V and J called. Such tables lack part of the clones; where checked against another copy, unresolved V genes explain under half of the gap, and the rest is unexplained. Here the sample has about 33,000 clones; about 80% occur a single time. The ten largest clones represent more than 1.5% of the sample. Concerning this clone: Its recognized antigen is unknown. One base away there is no much larger clone; base qualities are not given.

What the authors observed across the whole study: Siglec-9 was reported to mark and regulate an effector memory CD8+ T-cell subset that appeared to accumulate within melanoma tumors.

The rearrangement combines TRBV6-1 with TRBJ1-4, with 7 bases matching TRBD1. The TCR was taken from a human donor in good health. The sequenced material came from Siglec-9- CD8+ T cells sorted from blood. The cell subset or site label here, explained by the study, means: CD8 T cells lacking Siglec-9. The CDR3 reads as follows: CASKGTAINEKLFF. The DNA sequence follows: TGTGCCAGCAAGGGGACAGCAATTAATGAAAAACTGTTTTTT.